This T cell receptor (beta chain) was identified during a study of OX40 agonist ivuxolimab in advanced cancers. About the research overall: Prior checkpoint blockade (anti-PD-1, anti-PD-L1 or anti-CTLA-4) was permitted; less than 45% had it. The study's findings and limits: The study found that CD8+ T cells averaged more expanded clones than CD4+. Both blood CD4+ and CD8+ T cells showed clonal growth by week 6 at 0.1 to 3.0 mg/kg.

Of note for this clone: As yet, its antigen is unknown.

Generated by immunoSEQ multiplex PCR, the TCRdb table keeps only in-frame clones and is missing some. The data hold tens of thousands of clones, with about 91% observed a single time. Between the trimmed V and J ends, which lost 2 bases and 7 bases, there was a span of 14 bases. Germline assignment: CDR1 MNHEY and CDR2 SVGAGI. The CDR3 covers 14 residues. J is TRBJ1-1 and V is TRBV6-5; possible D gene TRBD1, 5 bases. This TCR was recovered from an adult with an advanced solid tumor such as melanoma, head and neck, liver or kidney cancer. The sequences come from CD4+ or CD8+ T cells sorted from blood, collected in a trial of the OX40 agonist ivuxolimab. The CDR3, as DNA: TGTGCCAGCAGTTACGGCGTCGGGGCCGATGAAGCTTTCTTT. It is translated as CASSYGVGADEAFF.